The clone carrying this T cell receptor (beta chain) was counted at least ten times. Antigen: not known. Described time point: longitudinal time-point 1 (baseline). This record comes from a study of neurological immune-mediated disorders. Overall study results and limits: Private repertoires in all groups were suggested by the absence of shared CDR3 amino acid sequences among expanded clones across subjects.

TCRdb analysed the 5' RACE reads with MiXCR anew, one entry per CDR3 protein. The table lists some 49,000 distinct CDR3 sequences, 8% to 10% of them singletons. CDR1 is SGHTA, CDR2 FQGNSA, per germline. The CDR3 length is 12 residues. V was pared by 5 bases and J by 4 bases, with 8 bases between. Material for sequencing was PBMCs. This receptor was identified in a middle-aged woman in good health. J is TRBJ1-2 and V is TRBV7-2; D gene uncertain. CDR3 sequence (DNA): TGTGCCAGCAGCCCCAGGACCTATGGCTACACCTTC. Its translation: CASSPRTYGYTF. Full variable domain (outside the CDR3, taken from reference TRBV7-2 and TRBJ1-2): GAGVSQSPSNKVTEKGKDVELRCDPISGHTALYWYRQSLGQGLEFLIYFQGNSAPDKSGLPSDRFSAERTGGSVSTLTIQRTQQEDSAVYLCASSPRTYGYTFGSGTRLTVV.